Sequencing of this T cell receptor beta chain was carried out in a study of radiation and T cells in renal cell carcinoma. Findings of the study overall: Baseline intratumoral clonotype presence is unknown without pretreatment biopsies.

Time point noted: blood 4 weeks post-SBRT, at nephrectomy. Stated treatment: 15 Gy SBRT to primary tumor, nephrectomy 4 weeks later. Nephrectomy followed 15 Gy stereotactic body radiation by 4 weeks. CDR1 and CDR2 (germline): LGHNA, YNFKEQ. This CDR3 region has 17 residues. V dropped 0 bases and J dropped 0 bases, with 12 bases sitting between them. The method was immunoSEQ multiplex PCR; TCRdb's version includes in-frame clones alone and lacks a portion of them. The table records around 140,000 clones, roughly 90% of them present only once. To note about this clone: Its antigen is undetermined.

This chain connects TRBV4-2 to TRBJ1-3, with D tentatively TRBD1 (5 bases). Sample: blood, taken from a patient whose treatment included radiotherapy and nephrectomy. The clonotype was recovered from a woman aged 50 to 60 with renal cell carcinoma. The CDR3 nucleotides read TGTGCCAGCAGCCAAGAGGGGACCCGTTTCTCTGGAAACACCATATATTTT. Protein: CASSQEGTRFSGNTIYF.